What follows is one T cell receptor (beta chain) and its context. The data were obtained in a study of blood T cell repertoires in COVID-19. Generated by immunoSEQ multiplex PCR, the TCRdb table keeps only in-frame clones and is missing some. The sample contains about 270,000 clones, approximately 84% of which appear only once. The sequenced sample was PBMCs or T cells enriched from blood (not recorded which). The clonotype was recovered from a man between 18 and 29 years old who had recovered from COVID-19.

As DNA, the CDR3 is TGTGCCAGCAGTTACTCCCCGGCCAGGTCTAACTATGGCTACACCTTC. This codes for CASSYSPARSNYGYTF. This chain joins TRBV6-5 and TRBJ1-2; D ambiguous. The CDR3 runs to 16 residues. V was trimmed by 0 bases and J by 0 bases, leaving 11 bases between them. CDR1 is MNHEY, CDR2 SVGAGI, per germline.